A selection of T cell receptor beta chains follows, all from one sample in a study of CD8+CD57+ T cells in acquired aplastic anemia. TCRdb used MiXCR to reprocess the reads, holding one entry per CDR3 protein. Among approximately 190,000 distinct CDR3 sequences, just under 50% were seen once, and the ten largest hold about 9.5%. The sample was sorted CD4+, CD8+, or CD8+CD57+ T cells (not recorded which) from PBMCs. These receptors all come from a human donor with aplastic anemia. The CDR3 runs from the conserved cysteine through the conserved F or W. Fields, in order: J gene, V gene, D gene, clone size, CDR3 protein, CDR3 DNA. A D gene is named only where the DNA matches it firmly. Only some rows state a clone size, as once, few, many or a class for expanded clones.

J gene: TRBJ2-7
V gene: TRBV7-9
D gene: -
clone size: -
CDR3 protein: CASSGVTRSEQYF
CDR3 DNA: TGTGCCAGCAGCGGCGTGACACGCAGCGAGCAGTACTTC

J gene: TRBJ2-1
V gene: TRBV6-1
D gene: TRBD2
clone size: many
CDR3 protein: CASSARTSGNEQFF
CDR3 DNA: TGTGCCAGCAGTGCCCGGACTAGCGGGAATGAGCAGTTCTTC

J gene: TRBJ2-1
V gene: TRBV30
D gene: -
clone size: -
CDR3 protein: CAWSATFSCNEQFF
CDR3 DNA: TGTGCCTGGAGTGCAACCTTCTCCTGCAATGAGCAGTTCTTC

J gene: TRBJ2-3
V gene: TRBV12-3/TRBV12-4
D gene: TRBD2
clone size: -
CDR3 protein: CASSFMGLVADTQYF
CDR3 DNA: TGTGCCAGCAGTTTCATGGGACTAGTCGCAGATACGCAGTATTTT

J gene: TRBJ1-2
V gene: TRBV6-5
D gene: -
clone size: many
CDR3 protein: CASSYPQGLNYGYTF
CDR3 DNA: TGTGCCAGCAGTTACCCTCAGGGACTTAACTATGGCTACACCTTC

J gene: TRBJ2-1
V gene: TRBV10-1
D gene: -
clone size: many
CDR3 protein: CASSADSYNEQFF
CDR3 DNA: TGCGCCAGCAGCGCGGACAGTTACAATGAGCAGTTCTTC

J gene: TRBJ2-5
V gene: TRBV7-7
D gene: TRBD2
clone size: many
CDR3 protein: CASSGLTGGEGTQYF
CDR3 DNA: TGTGCTAGCAGCGGGCTTACAGGAGGGGAGGGGACCCAGTACTTC

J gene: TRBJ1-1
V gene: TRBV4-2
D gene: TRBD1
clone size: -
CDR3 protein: CASSQHPTGFAEAFF
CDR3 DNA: TGTGCCAGCAGCCAACACCCGACAGGGTTCGCTGAAGCTTTCTTT

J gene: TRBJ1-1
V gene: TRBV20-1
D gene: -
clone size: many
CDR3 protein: CSARDANTEAFF
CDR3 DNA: TGCAGTGCTAGAGATGCGAACACTGAAGCTTTCTTT

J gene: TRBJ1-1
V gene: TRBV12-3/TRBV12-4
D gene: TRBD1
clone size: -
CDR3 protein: CASSDRGITEAFF
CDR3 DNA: TGTGCCAGCAGCGACAGGGGAATCACTGAAGCTTTCTTT

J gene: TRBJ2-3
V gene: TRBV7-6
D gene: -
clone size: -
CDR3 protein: CASSYQGISPTDTQYF
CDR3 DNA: TGTGCCAGCAGCTATCAGGGGATTAGCCCCACAGATACGCAGTATTTT

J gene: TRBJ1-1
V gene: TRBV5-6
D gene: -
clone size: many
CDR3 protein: CASSFDIPGAEAFF
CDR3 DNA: TGTGCCAGCAGCTTTGACATACCAGGGGCTGAAGCTTTCTTT

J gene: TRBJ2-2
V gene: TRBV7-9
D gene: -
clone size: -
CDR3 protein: CASSSQGGGELFF
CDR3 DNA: TGTGCCAGCAGCTCACAGGGTGGCGGGGAGCTGTTTTTT

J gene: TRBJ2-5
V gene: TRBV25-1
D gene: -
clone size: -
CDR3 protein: CASSELRAGETQYF
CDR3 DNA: TGTGCCAGCAGTGAATTACGGGCGGGGGAGACCCAGTACTTC

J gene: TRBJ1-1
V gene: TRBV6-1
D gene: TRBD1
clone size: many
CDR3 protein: CASEQGMNTEAFF
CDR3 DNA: TGTGCCAGCGAACAGGGGATGAACACTGAAGCTTTCTTT

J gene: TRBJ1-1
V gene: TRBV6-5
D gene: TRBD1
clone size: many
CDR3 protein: CASSPPTGEAFF
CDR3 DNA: TGTGCCAGCAGCCCTCCGACAGGGGAAGCTTTCTTT

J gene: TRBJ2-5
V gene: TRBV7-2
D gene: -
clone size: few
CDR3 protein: CASSSQRGETQYF
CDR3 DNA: TGTGCCAGCAGCTCCCAGAGGGGAGAGACCCAGTACTTC